These 11 T cell receptor beta chains were all obtained from the same sample, sequenced in a study of beta chain features in type 1 diabetes. The study reverse transcribed the entire isolated RNA, so it sequenced expressed TCRB transcripts. TCRdb's copy holds only in-frame clones and misses some; the assay was immunoSEQ multiplex PCR. Here the sample spans about 700,000 clones, 10% to 15% being singletons. Study results and caveats: Shortening of TCRB CDR3s, moderate but significant, appeared in all four CD4+ subsets of Type 1 diabetes patients.

For these TCRs, the target antigens are not known. The sequencing sample was made of naive CD4+ T cells from blood. The receptor source for this set is a man younger than 35 with type 1 diabetes.

CDR3 sequence (DNA): TGTGCCTGGAGTGGTTCCGGGACTACTGAAGCTTTCTTT. Protein: CAWSGSGTTEAFF. This rearrangement joins TRBV30 to TRBJ1-1; D might be TRBD1 (5 bases). V gave up 1 base and J gave up 5 bases, with 11 bases separating them. Germline assignment: CDR1 GTSNPN and CDR2 SVGIG (reference sequence). CDR3 length equals 13 residues.

This CDR3 is CASSEVGGGNQPQHF. The CDR3 DNA reads as TGTGCCAGCAGCGAAGTAGGGGGAGGCAATCAGCCCCAGCATTTT. The chain couples TRBV7-9 to TRBJ1-5; maybe TRBD1 (6 bases). V lost 5 bases to trimming and J lost 2 bases, with 13 bases between them. CDR1 is SEHNR and CDR2 is FQNEAQ in the germline V gene (reference sequence). This CDR3 contains 15 residues. Using reference TRBV7-9 and TRBJ1-5 for the parts outside the CDR3, the full variable domain is DTGVSQNPRHKITKRGQNVTFRCDPISEHNRLYWYRQTLGQGPEFLTYFQNEAQLEKSRLLSDRFSAERPKGSFSTLEIQRTEQGDSAMYLCASSEVGGGNQPQHFGDGTRLSIL.

In its sample, this clone was seen a few times. V is TRBV29-1 and J is TRBJ1-2, with 9 bases aligning to TRBD1. The CDR3 covers 13 residues. The V gene's germline CDR1 is SQVTM and CDR2 ANQGSEA. V was clipped by 7 bases and J by 8 bases; unmatched bases: 11. For the CDR3, the DNA is TGCAGCGCCCCCGGGACAGGGTTCATCGGCTACACCTTC. Its translation: CSAPGTGFIGYTF.

This clone was detected only a few times. The V gene is TRBV12-5, the J gene TRBJ2-7; D ambiguous. The ends were cut back, 1 base at V and 1 base at J, with 8 bases in the middle. Germline CDR1 reads LGHNT; CDR2 reads FRNRAP. The CDR3 consists of 14 residues. The CDR3 DNA reads TGTGCTAGTGGTTTGGGGACCGCATCCTACGAGCAGTACTTC. It translates to CASGLGTASYEQYF. Based on the CDR3 plus reference TRBV12-5 and TRBJ2-7, the full variable domain is DARVTQTPRHKVTEMGQEVTMRCQPILGHNTVFWYRQTMMQGLELLAYFRNRAPLDDSGMPKDRFSAEMPDATLATLKIQPSEPRDSAVYFCASGLGTASYEQYFGPGTRLTVT.

The chain couples TRBV25-1 to TRBJ1-4; the D is unclear. Trimming removed 3 bases at V and 0 bases at J, with 11 bases between. Germline-derived CDR1 and CDR2 are MGHDK and SYGVNS. The CDR3 is 16 residues long. Here the CDR3 DNA reads TGTGCCAGCAGTGACCTCGGGGTTGCAACTAATGAAAAACTGTTTTTT. This translates into CASSDLGVATNEKLFF.

This rearrangement joins TRBV6-5 to TRBJ2-2; possibly TRBD1 for D (6 bases). V gave up 0 bases and J gave up 2 bases, with 10 bases separating them. From germline, CDR1 is MNHEY and CDR2 SVGAGI. This CDR3 is 16 amino acids long. The chain's CDR3 is CASSYSLTGNTGELFF. CDR3 nucleotide sequence: TGTGCCAGCAGTTACTCGTTGACAGGCAACACCGGGGAGCTGTTTTTT.

For this clone: This CDR3 is also generated by other DNA sequences in the sample. CDR3 loop: CASSDPGYGYTF. CDR3 nucleotides: TGTGCCAGCAGTGATCCGGGCTATGGCTACACCTTC. The chain employs TRBV25-1 and TRBJ1-2; D gene unclear. Germline V gene sequence: CDR1 MGHDK, CDR2 SYGVNS. The length of the CDR3 is 12 residues. V lost 3 bases to trimming and J lost 4 bases, with 6 bases between them.

The CDR3 is CASSLAPGTTHNEQFF. The CDR3 coding sequence is TGTGCCAGCAGCTTGGCCCCCGGGACTACCCACAATGAGCAGTTCTTC. The genes are TRBV7-8 and TRBJ2-1, with 7 nucleotides matching TRBD2. In germline, CDR1 is SGHVS, CDR2 FQNEAQ. The CDR3 runs to 16 residues. Trimming removed 3 bases from V and 5 bases from J; junction bases left unmatched: 10.

The sample holds a few counts of this clone. V is TRBV6-5 and J is TRBJ1-6; 7 nucleotides match TRBD1. CDR3 size: 16 residues. Per germline, CDR1 MNHEY and CDR2 SVGAGI. V lost 4 bases to trimming and J lost 0 bases; unmatched junction nucleotides: 3. The CDR3 reads CASSSRQGSYNSPLHF. CDR3 sequence (DNA): TGTGCCAGCAGTTCGAGACAGGGCTCCTATAATTCACCCCTCCACTTT.

This clone was recorded a few times. The chain employs TRBV6-6 and TRBJ2-6; 7 bases are shared with TRBD1. The CDR3 is 15 amino acids. With 6 bases clipped from V and 2 bases from J, the junction kept 4 bases outside the gene matches. CDR1 is MNHNY and CDR2 is SVGAGI in the germline V gene (reference sequence). CDR3 loop: CASSHRGTGANVLTF. CDR3 in DNA: TGTGCCAGCAGCCACAGGGGTACTGGGGCCAACGTCCTGACTTTC.

This clone turned up a few times. The chain carries TRBV15 and TRBJ1-1; 9 bases match TRBD1. This CDR3 is built from 14 residues. The V gene end was trimmed by 7 bases and the J gene end by 1 base; junction bases not matched to a gene: 4. Germline loops: CDR1 LNHNV, CDR2 YYDKDF (reference sequence). CDR3 sequence (DNA): TGTGCCACCATCCCGGGACAGGGGAACACTGAAGCTTTCTTT. This sequence encodes CATIPGQGNTEAFF.